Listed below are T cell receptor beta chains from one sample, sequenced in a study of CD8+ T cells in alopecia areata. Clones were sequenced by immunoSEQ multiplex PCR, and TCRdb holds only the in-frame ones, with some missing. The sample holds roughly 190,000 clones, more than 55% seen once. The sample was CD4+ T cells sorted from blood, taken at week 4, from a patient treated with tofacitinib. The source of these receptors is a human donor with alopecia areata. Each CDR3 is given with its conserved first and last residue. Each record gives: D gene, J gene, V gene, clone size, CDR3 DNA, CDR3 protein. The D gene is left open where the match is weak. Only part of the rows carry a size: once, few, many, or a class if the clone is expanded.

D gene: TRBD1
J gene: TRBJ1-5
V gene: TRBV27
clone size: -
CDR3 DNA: TGTGCCAGCAGTCCCGGACAGGGTTACCCACAGCCCCAGCATTTT
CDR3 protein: CASSPGQGYPQPQHF

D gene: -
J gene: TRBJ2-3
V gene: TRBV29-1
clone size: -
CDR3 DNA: TGCAGCGTACTAGCAAGCACAGATACGCAGTATTTT
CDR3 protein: CSVLASTDTQYF

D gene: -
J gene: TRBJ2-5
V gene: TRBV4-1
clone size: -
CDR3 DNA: TGCGCCAGCAGCCAAGAAGGTCGGGGAGAGACCCAGTACTTC
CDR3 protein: CASSQEGRGETQYF

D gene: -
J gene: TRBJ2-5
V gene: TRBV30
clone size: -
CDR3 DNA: TGTGCCTGGAAAAGGGGAAAAGAGACCCAGTACTTC
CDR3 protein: CAWKRGKETQYF

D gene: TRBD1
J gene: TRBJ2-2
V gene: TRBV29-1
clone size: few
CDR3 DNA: TGCAGCGTTTCACAGGGGATCGGGGAGCTGTTTTTT
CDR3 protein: CSVSQGIGELFF

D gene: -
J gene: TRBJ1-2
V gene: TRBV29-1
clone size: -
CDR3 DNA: TGCAGCGTTGTACCAGATTACTATGGCTACACCTTC
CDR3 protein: CSVVPDYYGYTF

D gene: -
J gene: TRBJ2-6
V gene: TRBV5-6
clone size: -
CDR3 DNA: TGTGCCAGCAGCTTGGAACTTGGGGGACCTGGGGCCAACGTCCTGACTTTC
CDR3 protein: CASSLELGGPGANVLTF

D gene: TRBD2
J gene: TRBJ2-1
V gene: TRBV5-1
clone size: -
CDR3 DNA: TGCGCCAGCAGCCCACTAGCGGGAGGGCCCAATGAGCAGTTCTTC
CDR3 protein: CASSPLAGGPNEQFF

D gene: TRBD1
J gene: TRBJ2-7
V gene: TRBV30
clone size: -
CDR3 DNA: TGTGCCTGGAGTGGGGACAGGGGGGTCTCCTACGAGCAGTACTTC
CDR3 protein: CAWSGDRGVSYEQYF

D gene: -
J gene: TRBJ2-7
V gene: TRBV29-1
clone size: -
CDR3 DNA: TGCAGCGTTGGACAGAGCTCCTACGAGCAGTACTTC
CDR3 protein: CSVGQSSYEQYF

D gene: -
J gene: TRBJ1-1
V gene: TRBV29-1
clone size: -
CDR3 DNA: TGCAGCGTTGAACAGGGGAGTGGGACTGAAGCTTTCTTT
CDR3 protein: CSVEQGSGTEAFF

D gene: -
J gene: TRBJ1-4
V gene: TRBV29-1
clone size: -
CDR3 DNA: TGCAGCGCCGCCGGGACCTCTGGCGAGGAAAAACTGTTTTTT
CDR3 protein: CSAAGTSGEEKLFF

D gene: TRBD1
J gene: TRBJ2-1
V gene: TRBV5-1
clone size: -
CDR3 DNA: TGCGCCAGCAGCTGGACTTCCGGGACAGGGGCCAATGAGCAGTTCTTC
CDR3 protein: CASSWTSGTGANEQFF

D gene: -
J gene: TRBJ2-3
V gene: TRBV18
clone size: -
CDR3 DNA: TGTGCCAGCTCACCTCAGATCACAGATACGCAGTATTTT
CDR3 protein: CASSPQITDTQYF

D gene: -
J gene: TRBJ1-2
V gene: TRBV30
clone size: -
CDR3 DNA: TGTGCCTGGAGTCCGGGATCAAGTGGCTACACCTTC
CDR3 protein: CAWSPGSSGYTF

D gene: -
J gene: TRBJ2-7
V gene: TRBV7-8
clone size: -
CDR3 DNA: TGTGCCAGCAGCTCAAGACCTGGGAGGAACTCCTACGAGCAGTACTTC
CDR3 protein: CASSSRPGRNSYEQYF

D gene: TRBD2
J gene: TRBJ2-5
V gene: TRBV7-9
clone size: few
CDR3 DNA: TGTGCCAGCAGCTCCGTCCCCGTAGCGGGGATCCAAGAGACCCAGTACTTC
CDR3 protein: CASSSVPVAGIQETQYF

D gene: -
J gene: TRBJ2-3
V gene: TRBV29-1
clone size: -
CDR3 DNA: TGCAGCGTTGCCCCTAGCGCAACAGATACGCAGTATTTT
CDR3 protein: CSVAPSATDTQYF

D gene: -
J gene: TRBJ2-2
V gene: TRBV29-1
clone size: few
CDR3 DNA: TGCAGCGTTGGGGGCCACTACACCGGGGAGCTGTTTTTT
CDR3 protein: CSVGGHYTGELFF

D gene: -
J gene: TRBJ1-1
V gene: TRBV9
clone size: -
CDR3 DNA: TGTGCCAGCAGCGTAGTTCCGATGAACACTGAAGCTTTCTTT
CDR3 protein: CASSVVPMNTEAFF

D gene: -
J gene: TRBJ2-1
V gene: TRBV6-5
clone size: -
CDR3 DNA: TGTGCCAGCAGTCAGAACAATGAGCAGTTCTTC
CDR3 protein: CASSQNNEQFF

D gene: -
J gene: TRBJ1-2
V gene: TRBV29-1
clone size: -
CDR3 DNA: TGCAGCGTTGAAGAGACCGGACTACGGCACACCTTC
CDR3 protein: CSVEETGLRHTF

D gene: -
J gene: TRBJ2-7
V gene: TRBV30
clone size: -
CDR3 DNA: TGTGCCTGGAGTGTACTGAGGGGAGGCGAGCAGTACTTC
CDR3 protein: CAWSVLRGGEQYF

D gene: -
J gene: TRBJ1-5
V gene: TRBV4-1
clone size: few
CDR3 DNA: TGCGCCAGCAGCCAAGACGGAGGGGCCCAAAATCAGCCCCAGCATTTT
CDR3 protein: CASSQDGGAQNQPQHF

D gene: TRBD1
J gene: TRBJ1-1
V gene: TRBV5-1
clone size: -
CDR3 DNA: TGCGCCAGCAGCTTGGGGACAGGAGTGAAGACTGAAGCTTTCTTT
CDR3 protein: CASSLGTGVKTEAFF

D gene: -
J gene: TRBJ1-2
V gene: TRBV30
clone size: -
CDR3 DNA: TGTGCCTGGAGAGGGCGGGGGACCCGGGGCTACACCTTC
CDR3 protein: CAWRGRGTRGYTF

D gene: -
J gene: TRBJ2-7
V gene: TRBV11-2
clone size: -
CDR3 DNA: TGTGCCAGCAGCATGGACAGTTTGAGCTCCTACGAGCAGTACTTC
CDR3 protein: CASSMDSLSSYEQYF

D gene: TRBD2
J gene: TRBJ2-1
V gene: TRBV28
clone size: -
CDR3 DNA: TGTGCCAGCACCCCGGGAGGACCTTCCTACAATGAGCAGTTCTTC
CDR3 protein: CASTPGGPSYNEQFF

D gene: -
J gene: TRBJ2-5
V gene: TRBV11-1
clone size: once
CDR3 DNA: TGTGCCAGCAGCTTAGCGGAGAGGGCGGAGGAGACCCAGTACTTC
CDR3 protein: CASSLAERAEETQYF

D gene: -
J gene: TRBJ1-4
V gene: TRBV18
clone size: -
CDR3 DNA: TGTGCCAGCTCACCGGACAGCACGGGGGAAAAACTGTTTTTT
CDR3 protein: CASSPDSTGEKLFF

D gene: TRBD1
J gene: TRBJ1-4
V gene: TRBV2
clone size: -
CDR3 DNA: TGTGCCAGCAGTGAACAGGGGGCAACTAATGAAAAACTGTTTTTT
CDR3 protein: CASSEQGATNEKLFF

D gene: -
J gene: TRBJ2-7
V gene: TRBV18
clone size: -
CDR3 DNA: TGTGCCAGCTCACCGCAGGGCGCCCAAAAGCAGTACTTC
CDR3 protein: CASSPQGAQKQYF

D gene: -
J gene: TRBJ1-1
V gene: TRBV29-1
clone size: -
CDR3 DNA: TGCAGCGTTGATATGGGGGCAAACACTGAAGCTTTCTTT
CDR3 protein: CSVDMGANTEAFF

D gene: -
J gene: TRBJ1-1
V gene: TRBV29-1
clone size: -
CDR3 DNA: TGCAGCGTTGAACAGGGTCGAACTTTCTTT
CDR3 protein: CSVEQGRTFF

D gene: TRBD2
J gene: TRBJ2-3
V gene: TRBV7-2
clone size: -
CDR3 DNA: TGTGCCAGCAGCTTAGGTAGCGGGAGTGCGCGGGGCACAGATACGCAGTATTTT
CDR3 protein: CASSLGSGSARGTDTQYF

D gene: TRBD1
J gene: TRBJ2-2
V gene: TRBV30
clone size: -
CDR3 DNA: TGTGCCTGGAGTACAGGGGAGGGGGAGCTGTTTTTT
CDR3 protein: CAWSTGEGELFF

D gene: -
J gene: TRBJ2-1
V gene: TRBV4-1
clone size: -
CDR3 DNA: TGCGCCAGCAGCCCCTCCGGGAGCGGAATTAAGGGTTACAATGAGCAGTTCTTC
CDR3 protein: CASSPSGSGIKGYNEQFF

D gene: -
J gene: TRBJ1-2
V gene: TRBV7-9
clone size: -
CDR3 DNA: TGTGCCAGCAGCTTAGGGATACAACTAGGCTACACCTTC
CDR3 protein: CASSLGIQLGYTF

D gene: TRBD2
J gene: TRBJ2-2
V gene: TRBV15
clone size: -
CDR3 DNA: TGTGCCACCAGCAGAGAGGGACTAGCGTCAGGCGGGGAGCTGTTTTTT
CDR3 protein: CATSREGLASGGELFF

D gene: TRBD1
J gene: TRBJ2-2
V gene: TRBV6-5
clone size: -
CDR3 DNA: TGTGCCAGCAGGACAGGGGGCACCGGGGAGCTGTTTTTT
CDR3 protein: CASRTGGTGELFF

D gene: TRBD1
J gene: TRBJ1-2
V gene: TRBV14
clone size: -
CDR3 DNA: TGTGCCAGCAGCCTATCACAGGGGAACTATGGCTACACCTTC
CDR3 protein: CASSLSQGNYGYTF

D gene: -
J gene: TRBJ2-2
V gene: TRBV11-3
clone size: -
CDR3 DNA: TGTGCCAGCAGCGGAACCGGGGCGAGGGACACCGGGGAGCTGTTTTTT
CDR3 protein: CASSGTGARDTGELFF

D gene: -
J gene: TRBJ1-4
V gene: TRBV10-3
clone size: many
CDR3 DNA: TGTGCCATCAGTCCCAGGAATGAAAAACTGTTTTTT
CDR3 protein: CAISPRNEKLFF

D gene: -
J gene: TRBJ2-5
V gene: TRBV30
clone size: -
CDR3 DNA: TGTGCCTGGAGTGCCGGTACCGGCTCTTGGGAGACCCAGTACTTC
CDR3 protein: CAWSAGTGSWETQYF

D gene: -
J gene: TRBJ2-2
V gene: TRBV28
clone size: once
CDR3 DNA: TGTGCCAGCACTAAGGATAGGGGCACCGGGGAGCTGTTTTTT
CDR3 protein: CASTKDRGTGELFF

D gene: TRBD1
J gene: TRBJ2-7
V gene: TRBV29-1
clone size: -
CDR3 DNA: TGCAGCGTTGTGGGGCCCACAGGGGCGAGCTCCTACGAGCAGTACTTC
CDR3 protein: CSVVGPTGASSYEQYF

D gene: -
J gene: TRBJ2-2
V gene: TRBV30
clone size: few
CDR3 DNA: TGTGCCTGGAGTCCTCCGGGACATTCGAACACCGGGGAGCTGTTTTTT
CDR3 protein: CAWSPPGHSNTGELFF

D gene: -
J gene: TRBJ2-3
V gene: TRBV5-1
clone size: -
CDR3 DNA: TGCGCCAGCAGCGCTGGAGGGACGGGCACAGATACGCAGTATTTT
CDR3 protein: CASSAGGTGTDTQYF

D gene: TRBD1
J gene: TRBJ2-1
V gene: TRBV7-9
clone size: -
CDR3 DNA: TGTGCCAGCAGTGGGAGGGTTTTTGGGACAGGGATCTACAATGAGCAGTTCTTC
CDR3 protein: CASSGRVFGTGIYNEQFF

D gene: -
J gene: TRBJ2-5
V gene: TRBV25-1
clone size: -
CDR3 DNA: TGTGCCAGCAGTGACACCTCGGGACGTAGAGAGACCCAGTACTTC
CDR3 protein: CASSDTSGRRETQYF

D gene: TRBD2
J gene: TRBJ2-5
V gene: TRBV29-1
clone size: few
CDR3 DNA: TGCAGCTTCCGGGAGGTGAGGGAGACCCAGTACTTC
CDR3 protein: CSFREVRETQYF

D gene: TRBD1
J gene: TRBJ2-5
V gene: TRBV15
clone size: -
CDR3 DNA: TGTGCCACCAGCGGCAGCAGGGGGCGCGAGACCCAGTACTTC
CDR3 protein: CATSGSRGRETQYF

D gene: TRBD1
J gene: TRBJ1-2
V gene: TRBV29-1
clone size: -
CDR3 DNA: TGCAGCGTAGTGAACAGGGGGGCGTACTATGGCTACACCTTC
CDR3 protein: CSVVNRGAYYGYTF

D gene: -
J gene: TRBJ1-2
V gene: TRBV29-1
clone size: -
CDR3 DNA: TGCAGCGTTGAACGGTTTGCGGGCTACACCTTC
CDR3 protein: CSVERFAGYTF

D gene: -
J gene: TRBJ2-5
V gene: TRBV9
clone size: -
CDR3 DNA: TGTGCCAGCAGCGCGCAAGGAGGGGGAGAGACCCAGTACTTC
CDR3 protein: CASSAQGGGETQYF